What follows describes a single T cell receptor (beta chain). The target antigen is unknown. This record belongs to a study of beta chain features in type 1 diabetes. Study-wide findings and caveats: Moderate but significant shortening of TCRB CDR3s was recorded in all four CD4+ subsets from Type 1 diabetes patients. Compared with healthy donors, patients appeared to share more similar naive, central memory and regulatory TCRB repertoires.

Sequencing targeted expressed TCRB transcripts, as all isolated RNA had been reverse transcribed. Sequencing used immunoSEQ multiplex PCR; TCRdb keeps in-frame clones, though not all of them. The data hold about 650,000 clones, with 9.5% to 15% observed a single time. The CDR3 extends over 14 amino acids. V shed 3 bases, J shed 9 bases, and the junction held 7 bases outside the gene matches. The germline V gene encodes CDR1 SGHAT and CDR2 FQNNGV. Specimen: naive CD4+ T cells from blood. This TCR was recovered from a young man with type 1 diabetes. V and J are TRBV11-2 and TRBJ2-1, with 8 bases lining up with TRBD1. CDR3 amino acids: CASSLGTGGREQFF. The CDR3 DNA is TGTGCCAGCAGCTTGGGGACAGGAGGACGTGAGCAGTTCTTC.